Listed below are T cell receptor beta chains from one sample, sequenced in a study of CD8+ T cells in alopecia areata. Only in-frame clones appear in the TCRdb table, and some are missing; sequencing was by immunoSEQ multiplex PCR. The table has about 140,000 clones, 45% to 60% seen once; the top ten hold roughly 0.92%. Sequences were derived from CD4+ T cells sorted from blood, sampled at week 0. The source is a human donor with alopecia areata. CDR3s include the opening cysteine and the closing phenylalanine or tryptophan. A D gene is named only where the DNA matches it firmly. Where a row states a size, it is once, few, many or the class of an expanded clone; other rows omit it.

v_gene,d_gene,j_gene,abundance,CDR3nt,CDR3aa
TRBV28,.,TRBJ1-5,few,TGTGCCAGCAGTCAAGGTTTCGATTACCCGGGGCAGCCCCAGCATTTT,CASSQGFDYPGQPQHF
TRBV29-1,.,TRBJ1-6,few,TGCAGCGTCGCAACAGGGTTGGATTCACCCCTCCACTTT,CSVATGLDSPLHF
TRBV6-6,.,TRBJ2-5,few,TGTGCCAGCTCGTCACAAGAGACCCAGTACTTC,CASSSQETQYF
TRBV15,.,TRBJ2-5,.,TGTGCCACCAGCCGACAGGGAGGAGAGACCCAGTACTTC,CATSRQGGETQYF
TRBV30,.,TRBJ2-1,.,TGTGCCTGGAGTCCTTTAGCCGATGAGCAGTTCTTC,CAWSPLADEQFF
TRBV7-2,.,TRBJ1-1,once,TGTGCCAGCAGCGCTATTAAGAACACTGAAGCTTTCTTT,CASSAIKNTEAFF
TRBV6-5,TRBD1,TRBJ2-5,.,TGTGCCAGCAGGCTCCGGGACAGAGAGACCCAGTACTTC,CASRLRDRETQYF
TRBV29-1,TRBD1,TRBJ2-5,few,TGCAGCGTCCCAAGGGGGCGTGCGGAGACCCAGTACTTC,CSVPRGRAETQYF
TRBV7-9,.,TRBJ1-5,.,TGTGCCAGCAGCGGAGGGACGGGAGAATATCAGCCCCAGCATTTT,CASSGGTGEYQPQHF
TRBV2,.,TRBJ2-3,few,TGTGCCAGCAATGGGTTGGCAGGGCGCCAAGGGACGCAGTATTTT,CASNGLAGRQGTQYF
TRBV30,.,TRBJ1-4,once,TGTGCCTGGAGGGGTAATGAAAAACTGTTTTTT,CAWRGNEKLFF
TRBV28,TRBD1,TRBJ1-5,.,TGTGCCAGCAGACCAACTCAGGGGGCGGATATTGTCAATCAGCCCCAGCATTTT,CASRPTQGADIVNQPQHF
TRBV28,TRBD1,TRBJ1-5,.,TGTGCCAGCAGTTTGACGGGACAGATAAATCAGCCCCAGCATTTT,CASSLTGQINQPQHF
TRBV5-1,TRBD1,TRBJ1-4,.,TGCGCCAGCAGCAGCAACAGGGGCGCTAATGAAAAACTGTTTTTT,CASSSNRGANEKLFF
TRBV2,.,TRBJ1-5,few,TGTGCCAGCAATGTACAGCTGGATCAGCCCCAGCATTTT,CASNVQLDQPQHF
TRBV9,.,TRBJ2-5,.,TGTGCCAGCAGCGTAGGGCTGTGGGGCCAAGAGACCCAGTACTTC,CASSVGLWGQETQYF
TRBV6-5,TRBD1,TRBJ1-1,.,TGTGCCAGCAGCTTACAGGGGGCAATAATCACTGAAGCTTTCTTT,CASSLQGAIITEAFF
TRBV29-1,TRBD2,TRBJ2-2,.,TGCAGCGTTGGTGCAGCGGGGGCCACCGGGGAGCTGTTTTTT,CSVGAAGATGELFF
TRBV19,.,TRBJ1-2,.,TGTGCCAGTAGTACTTCAACGACAGCTCTCTTGAAAGGCTACACCTTC,CASSTSTTALLKGYTF
TRBV10-3,TRBD2,TRBJ2-5,few,TGTGCCATCAGTGGCAATAGCGGGAGGGCAGAGACCCAGTACTTC,CAISGNSGRAETQYF
TRBV7-9,.,TRBJ2-5,.,TGTGCCAGCAGCTTAGAACCGGGACTCGTCACTGAAACGGAAGAGACCCAGTACTTC,CASSLEPGLVTETEETQYF
TRBV9,.,TRBJ2-5,few,TGTGCCAGCAGCGTAGTGTTCGGGGAATGGGAGACCCAGTACTTC,CASSVVFGEWETQYF
TRBV11-2,.,TRBJ2-1,.,TGTGCCAGCAGCCCAGGGTTGGGTAATGAGCAGTTCTTC,CASSPGLGNEQFF
TRBV5-1,.,TRBJ2-2,.,TGCGCCAGCAGCCCCATTACGTCCGGGGAGCTGTTTTTT,CASSPITSGELFF
TRBV15,.,TRBJ2-3,.,TGTGCCACCAGCAGAGCGACGGGACCTAGCACAGATACGCAGTATTTT,CATSRATGPSTDTQYF
TRBV29-1,TRBD2,TRBJ2-2,.,TGCAGCGTTGTCTTGGTCAGCGGGAGAGGCACCGGGGAGCTGTTTTTT,CSVVLVSGRGTGELFF
TRBV2,.,TRBJ2-7,.,TGTGCCAGCAGCGCTTCGGGTTTGGAGCAGTACTTC,CASSASGLEQYF
TRBV4-3,.,TRBJ2-3,.,TGCGCCAGCAGCCAAGATGAGGGTGTTGGGGCCAATACGCAGTATTTT,CASSQDEGVGANTQYF